What follows describes a single T cell receptor (beta chain). This record comes from a study of cytomegalovirus exposure and HLA in healthy donors. 60 Vbeta and 13 Jbeta primers were used in PCR. Some clones are missing from TCRdb's copy, which holds only in-frame ones; the method was immunoSEQ multiplex PCR. The sample lists 63,000 or so clones; approximately 79% were seen once. The CDR3 has 15 amino acids. The ends lost 5 bases at V and 5 bases at J; junction bases unmatched: 11. CDR1 and CDR2 (germline): GTSNPN, SVGIG (reference sequence). The sequenced material came from PBMCs. The receptor was isolated from a woman in her twenties or thirties in good health and CMV-seronegative. This chain uses TRBV30 with TRBJ2-3, with TRBD2 matching over 9 bases. The CDR3 region is CAWGPTGLAGDTQYF. The CDR3 DNA reads TGTGCCTGGGGGCCTACGGGACTAGCCGGAGATACGCAGTATTTT.